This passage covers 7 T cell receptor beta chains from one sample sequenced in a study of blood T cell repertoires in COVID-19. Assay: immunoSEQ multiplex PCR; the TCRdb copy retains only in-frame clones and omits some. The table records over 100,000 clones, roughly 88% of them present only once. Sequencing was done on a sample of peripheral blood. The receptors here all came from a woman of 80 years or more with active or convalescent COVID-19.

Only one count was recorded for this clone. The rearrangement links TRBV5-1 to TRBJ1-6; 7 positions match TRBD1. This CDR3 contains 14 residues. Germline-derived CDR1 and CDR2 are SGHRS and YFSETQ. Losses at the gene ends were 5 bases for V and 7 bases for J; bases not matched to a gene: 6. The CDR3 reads CASRDGTANSPLHF. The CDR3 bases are TGCGCCAGCAGAGACGGGACAGCCAATTCACCCCTCCACTTT. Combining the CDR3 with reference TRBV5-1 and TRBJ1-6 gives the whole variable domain KAGVTQTPRYLIKTRGQQVTLSCSPISGHRSVSWYQQTPGQGLQFLFEYFSETQRNKGNFPGRFSGRQFSNSRSEMNVSTLELGDSALYLCASRDGTANSPLHFGNGTRLTVT.

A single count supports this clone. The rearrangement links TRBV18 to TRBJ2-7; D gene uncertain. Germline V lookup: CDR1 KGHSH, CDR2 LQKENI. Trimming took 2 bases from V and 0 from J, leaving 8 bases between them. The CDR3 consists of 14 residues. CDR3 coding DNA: TGTGCCAGCTCACCAATACAAACCTCCTACGAGCAGTACTTC. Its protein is CASSPIQTSYEQYF.

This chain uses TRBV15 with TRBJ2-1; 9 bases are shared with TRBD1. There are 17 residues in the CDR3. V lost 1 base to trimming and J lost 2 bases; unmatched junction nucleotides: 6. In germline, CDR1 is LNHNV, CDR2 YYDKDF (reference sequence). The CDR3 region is CATSRARGTGPYNEQFF. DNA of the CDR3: TGTGCCACCAGCAGAGCAAGAGGGACAGGGCCCTACAATGAGCAGTTCTTC.

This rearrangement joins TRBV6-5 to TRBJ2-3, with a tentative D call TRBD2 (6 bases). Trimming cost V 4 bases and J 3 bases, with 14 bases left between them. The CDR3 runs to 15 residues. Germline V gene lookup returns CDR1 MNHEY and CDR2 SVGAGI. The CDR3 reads CASSFGGPGTDTQYF. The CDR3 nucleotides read TGTGCCAGCAGTTTCGGAGGGCCGGGGACAGATACGCAGTATTTT.

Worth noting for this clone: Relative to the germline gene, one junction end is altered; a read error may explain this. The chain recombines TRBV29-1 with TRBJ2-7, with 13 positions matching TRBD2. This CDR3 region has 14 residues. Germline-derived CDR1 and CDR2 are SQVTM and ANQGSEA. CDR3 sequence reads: CSVEGLAGVQEQYF. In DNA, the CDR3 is TGCAGCGTCGAAGGACTAGCGGGAGTACAGGAGCAGTACTTC.

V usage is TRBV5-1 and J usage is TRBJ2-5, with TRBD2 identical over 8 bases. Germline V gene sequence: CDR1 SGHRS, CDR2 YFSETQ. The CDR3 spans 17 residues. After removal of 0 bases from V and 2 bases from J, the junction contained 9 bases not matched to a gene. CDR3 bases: TGCGCCAGCAGCTTGGACGTAGGCGGGAGGCGGCAAGAGACCCAGTACTTC. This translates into CASSLDVGGRRQETQYF.

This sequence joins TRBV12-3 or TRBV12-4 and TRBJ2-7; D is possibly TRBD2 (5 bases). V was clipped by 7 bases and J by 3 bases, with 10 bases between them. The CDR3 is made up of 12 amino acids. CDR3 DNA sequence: TGTGCCAGCACCATGGACTTCTACGAGCAGTACTTC. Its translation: CASTMDFYEQYF.